The 5 T cell receptor beta chains in this list originate from one sample, sequenced in a study of CD8 T cells in ankylosing spondylitis. Each CDR3 protein gets one entry after TCRdb re-called the 5' RACE reads with MiXCR. The sample lists some 200,000 distinct CDR3 sequences, roughly 25% occurring once. Specimen: blood, either unsorted or a sorted T cell fraction (not recorded which). All receptors derive from a male donor with ankylosing spondylitis or in good health (not recorded which).

The rearrangement links TRBV29-1 to TRBJ1-2; TRBD1 matches 7 bases. The V gene end was trimmed by 7 bases and the J gene end by 1 base; junction bases not matched to a gene: 9. The CDR3 runs to 14 residues. Germline values: CDR1 SQVTM, CDR2 ANQGSEA. CDR3 in amino acids: CSAATGQSNYGYTF. The CDR3 nucleotides are TGCAGCGCTGCTACGGGACAGAGTAACTATGGCTACACCTTC.

This clonotype appeared many times. The rearrangement uses TRBV7-8 and TRBJ2-3, with 8 nucleotides matching TRBD1. With 3 bases clipped from V and 8 bases from J, the junction kept 10 bases outside the gene matches. There are 15 residues in the CDR3. Per the germline V gene, CDR1 is SGHVS and CDR2 is FQNEAQ. CDR3 amino acids: CASSFDRGQGGTQYF. CDR3 nucleotide sequence: TGTGCCAGCAGCTTTGACCGAGGACAGGGCGGTACGCAGTATTTT.

This clonotype was found a few times. The chain joins TRBV20-1 to TRBJ2-2; 10 bases map to TRBD2. The V and J ends lost 3 bases and 7 bases, in that order; junction bases with no gene match: 11. The germline gives CDR1 DFQATT, CDR2 SNEGSKA (reference sequence). The length of the CDR3 is 16 residues. The CDR3 DNA is TGCAGTGCTAGCACCGGGACTAGCGATACGGTCGGGGAGCTGTTTTTT. Translated: CSASTGTSDTVGELFF.

Concerning this clonotype itself: A junction end diverges from the germline sequence, so it may reflect a read error. The chain has TRBV20-1 and TRBJ1-2, with TRBD1 as a possible D gene (6 bases). Looked up from germline, CDR1 is DFQATT and CDR2 is SNEGSKA (reference sequence). The CDR3 contains 12 residues. CDR3 bases: TGCAGTGCTGAACAGGGTAACGGAGGCTCCACCTTC. It encodes CSAEQGNGGSTF.

The CDR3 coding sequence is TGCAGCGTTGGGCTGGGACAGGGGGCGGCGCAGTACTTC. Residues: CSVGLGQGAAQYF. The V and J genes are TRBV29-1 and TRBJ2-7; 12 positions match TRBD1. Germline V gene sequence: CDR1 SQVTM, CDR2 ANQGSEA. Unmatched junction bases numbered 7, after V lost 4 bases and J lost 9 bases. The CDR3 covers 13 residues.